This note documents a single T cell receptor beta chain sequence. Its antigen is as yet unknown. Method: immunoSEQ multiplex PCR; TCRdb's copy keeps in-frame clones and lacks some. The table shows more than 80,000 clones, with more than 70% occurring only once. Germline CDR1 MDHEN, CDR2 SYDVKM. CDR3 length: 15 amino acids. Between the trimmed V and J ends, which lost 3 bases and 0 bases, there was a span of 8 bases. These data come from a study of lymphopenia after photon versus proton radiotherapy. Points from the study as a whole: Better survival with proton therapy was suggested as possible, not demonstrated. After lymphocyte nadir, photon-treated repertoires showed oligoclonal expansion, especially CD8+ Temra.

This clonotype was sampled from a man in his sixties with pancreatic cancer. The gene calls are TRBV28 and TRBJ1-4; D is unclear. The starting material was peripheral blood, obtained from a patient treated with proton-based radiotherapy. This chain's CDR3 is CASSLTGATNEKLFF. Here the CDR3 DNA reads TGTGCCAGCAGTTTGACGGGTGCAACTAATGAAAAACTGTTTTTT.